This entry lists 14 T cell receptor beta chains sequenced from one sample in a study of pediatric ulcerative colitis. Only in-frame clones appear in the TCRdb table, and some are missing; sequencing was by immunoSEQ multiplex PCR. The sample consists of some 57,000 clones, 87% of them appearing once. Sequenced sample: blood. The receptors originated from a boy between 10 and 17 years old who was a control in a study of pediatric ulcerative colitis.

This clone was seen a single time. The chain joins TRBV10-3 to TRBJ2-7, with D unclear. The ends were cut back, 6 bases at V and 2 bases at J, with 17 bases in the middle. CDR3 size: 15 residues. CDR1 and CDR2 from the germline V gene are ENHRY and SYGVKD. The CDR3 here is CAISLGISGPYEQYF. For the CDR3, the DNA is TGTGCCATCAGCCTTGGGATTTCTGGTCCCTACGAGCAGTACTTC.

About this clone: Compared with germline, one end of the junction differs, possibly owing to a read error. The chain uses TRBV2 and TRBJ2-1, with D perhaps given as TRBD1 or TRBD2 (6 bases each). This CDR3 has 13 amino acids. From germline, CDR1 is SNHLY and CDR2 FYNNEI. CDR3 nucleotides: TGTGCCAGCAGCGAAGGGGGAGGCTATGAGCAGTTCTTC. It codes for CASSEGGGYEQFF.

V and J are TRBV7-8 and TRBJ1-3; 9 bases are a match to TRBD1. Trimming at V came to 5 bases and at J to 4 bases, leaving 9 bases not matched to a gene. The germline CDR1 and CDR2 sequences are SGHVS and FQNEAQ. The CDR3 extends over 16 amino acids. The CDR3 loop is CASSTHRGRSGNTIYF. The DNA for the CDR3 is TGTGCCAGCAGCACCCACAGGGGGCGGTCAGGAAACACCATATATTTT.

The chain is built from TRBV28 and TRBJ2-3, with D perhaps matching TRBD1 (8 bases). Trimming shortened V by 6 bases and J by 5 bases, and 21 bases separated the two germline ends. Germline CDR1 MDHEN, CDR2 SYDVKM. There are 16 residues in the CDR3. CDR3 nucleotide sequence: TGTGCCAGCAGCCTGGGAGGGACAGGAAGAGGAGATACGCAGTATTTT. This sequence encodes CASSLGGTGRGDTQYF.

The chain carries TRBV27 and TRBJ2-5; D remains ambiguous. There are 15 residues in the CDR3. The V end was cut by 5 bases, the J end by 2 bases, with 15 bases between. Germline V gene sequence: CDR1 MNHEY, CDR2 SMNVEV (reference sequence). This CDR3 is CASSRSIGRQETQYF. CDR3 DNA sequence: TGTGCCAGCAGTAGATCGATAGGACGGCAAGAGACCCAGTACTTC.

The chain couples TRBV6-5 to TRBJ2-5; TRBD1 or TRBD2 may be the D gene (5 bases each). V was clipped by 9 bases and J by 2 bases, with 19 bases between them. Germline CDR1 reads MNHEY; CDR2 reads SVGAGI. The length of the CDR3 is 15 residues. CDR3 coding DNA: TGTGCCAGTACCTACAGCTGGGACGGACAAGAGACCCAGTACTTC. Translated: CASTYSWDGQETQYF.

The CDR3 bases are TGTGCCAGCAGCGCGGGGGACACGAACTACGAGCAGTACTTC. It yields the protein CASSAGDTNYEQYF. This sequence joins TRBV9 and TRBJ2-7; D tentatively reads TRBD1 or TRBD2 (6 bases each). This CDR3 spans 14 amino acids. Between the trimmed V and J ends, which lost 3 bases and 3 bases, there was a span of 13 bases. Germline values: CDR1 SGDLS, CDR2 YYNGEE.

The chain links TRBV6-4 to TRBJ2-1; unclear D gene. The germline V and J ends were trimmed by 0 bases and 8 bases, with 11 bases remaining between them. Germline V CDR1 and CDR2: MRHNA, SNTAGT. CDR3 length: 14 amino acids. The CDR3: CASSDSPSMDEQFF. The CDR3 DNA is TGTGCCAGCAGTGACTCTCCTAGTATGGATGAGCAGTTCTTC.

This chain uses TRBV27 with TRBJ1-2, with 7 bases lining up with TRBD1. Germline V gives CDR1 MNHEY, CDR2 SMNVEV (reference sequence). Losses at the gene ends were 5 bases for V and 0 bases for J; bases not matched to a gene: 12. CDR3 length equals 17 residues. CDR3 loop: CASSPLSTGEANYGYTF. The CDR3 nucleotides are TGTGCCAGCAGTCCACTCTCCACAGGGGAAGCTAACTATGGCTACACCTTC.

CDR3 in amino acids: CASIKTASYEQYF. CDR3 nucleotides: TGTGCCAGCATAAAGACAGCCTCCTACGAGCAGTACTTC. The chain is built from TRBV6-1 and TRBJ2-7; TRBD1 might be the D (5 bases). The germline gives CDR1 MNHNS, CDR2 SASEGT. Trimming took 7 bases from V and 0 from J, leaving 10 bases between them. The CDR3 is 13 residues long.

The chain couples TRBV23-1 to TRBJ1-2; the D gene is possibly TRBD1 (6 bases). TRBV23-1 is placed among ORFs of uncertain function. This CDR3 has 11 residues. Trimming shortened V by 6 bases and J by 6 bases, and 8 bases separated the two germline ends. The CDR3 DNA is TGCGCCAGCAGGACAGGAAATGGCTACACCTTC. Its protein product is CASRTGNGYTF.

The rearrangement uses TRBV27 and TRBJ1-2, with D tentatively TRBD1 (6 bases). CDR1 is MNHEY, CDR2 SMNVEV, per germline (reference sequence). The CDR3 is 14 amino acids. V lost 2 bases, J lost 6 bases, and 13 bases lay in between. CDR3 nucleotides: TGTGCCAGCAGTTTAAGTCACAGGGTACATGGCTACACCTTC. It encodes CASSLSHRVHGYTF.

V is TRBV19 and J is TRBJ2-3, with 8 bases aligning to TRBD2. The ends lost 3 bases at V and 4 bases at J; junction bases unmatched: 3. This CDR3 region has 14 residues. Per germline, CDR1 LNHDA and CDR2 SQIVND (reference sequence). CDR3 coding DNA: TGTGCCAGTAGTATCAGCGGGAGCGCAGATACGCAGTATTTT. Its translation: CASSISGSADTQYF.

Written as DNA, the CDR3 is TGTGCCAGCAGCTTAGGTCGTGTAGCGGGAGAAGCTGAGCAGTTCTTC. It is translated as CASSLGRVAGEAEQFF. This chain uses TRBV7-2 with TRBJ2-1; 9 nucleotides match TRBD2. From germline, CDR1 is SGHTA and CDR2 FQGNSA. The ends lost 1 base at V and 9 bases at J; junction bases unmatched: 10. This CDR3 has 16 amino acids.